The 8 T cell receptor beta chains below were found in one sample sequenced in a study of blood T cell repertoires in COVID-19. Sequenced by immunoSEQ multiplex PCR; TCRdb stores in-frame clones only, minus some. This repertoire shows about 330,000 clones, about 91% found once; its top ten account for 7.5% to 10%. Sequenced sample: peripheral blood. Every receptor here comes from a man between 25 and 39 years old with COVID-19, enrolled during active disease.

V usage is TRBV4-3 and J usage is TRBJ1-2, with 7 nucleotides matching TRBD1. Looked up from germline, CDR1 is LGHNA and CDR2 is YSLEER. With V trimmed by 1 base and J by 5 bases, 13 bases remained unmatched. The CDR3 spans 17 residues. In DNA form, the CDR3 reads TGCGCCAGCAGCCAAGTGGGGTCAGAGGGGGCAAGTTATGGCTACACCTTC. Translation gives CASSQVGSEGASYGYTF.

A single count supports this clone. This chain uses TRBV24-1 with TRBJ2-7; D call uncertain. Trimming stripped 3 bases from V and 1 base from J, with 12 bases between. Germline values: CDR1 KGHDR, CDR2 SFDVKD. This CDR3 contains 15 residues. The CDR3 DNA sequence: TGTGCCACCAGTGATCCCAACGCCGGGTCCTACGAGCAGTACTTC. Protein: CATSDPNAGSYEQYF.

This rearrangement joins TRBV7-2 to TRBJ1-1, with a possible D match to TRBD1 (5 bases). Trimming pared 6 bases from V and 1 base from J, leaving 12 bases between. This CDR3 spans 14 amino acids. CDR1 and CDR2 (germline): SGHTA, FQGNSA. Here the CDR3 DNA reads TGTGCCAGCAGTCCAAATCAGGGGAACACTGAAGCTTTCTTT. Protein product: CASSPNQGNTEAFF.

The chain carries TRBV19 and TRBJ1-5; TRBD1 matches 9 bases. The CDR3 runs to 14 residues. Germline CDR1 is LNHDA and CDR2 is SQIVND (reference sequence). V trimming: 8 bases; J trimming: 4 bases; junction bases outside the gene matches: 6. The CDR3 nucleotides read TGTGCCAGTTCACAGGGGGCGGGTAATCAGCCCCAGCATTTT. It translates to CASSQGAGNQPQHF.

This chain connects TRBV6-2 or TRBV6-3 to TRBJ2-2; no clear D. The CDR3 has 13 amino acids. Germline CDR1 MNHEY, CDR2 SVGEGT. The V end was cut by 4 bases, the J end by 7 bases, with 10 bases between. The CDR3 here is CASSFSRSGELFF. The CDR3, as DNA: TGTGCCAGCAGTTTCTCAAGGAGCGGGGAGCTGTTTTTT.

In DNA, the CDR3 is TGTGCCAGTAGTAGAACCTATCAAGAGACCCAGTACTTC. The encoded protein is CASSRTYQETQYF. The chain uses TRBV19 and TRBJ2-5; D call uncertain. The CDR3 runs 13 residues. V gave up 4 bases and J gave up 2 bases, with 8 bases separating them. The germline gives CDR1 LNHDA, CDR2 SQIVND (reference sequence).

The V call is TRBV27, the J call TRBJ2-1, with D perhaps TRBD2 (6 bases). With 5 bases removed from V and 3 bases from J, the gap between germline ends came to 20 bases. The germline CDR1 and CDR2 sequences are MNHEY and SMNVEV (reference sequence). The CDR3 spans 17 residues. CDR3 residues: CASSNSLPWEVYNEQFF. The CDR3 DNA reads as TGTGCCAGCAGTAACTCTTTACCGTGGGAGGTCTACAATGAGCAGTTCTTC.

V and J are TRBV7-3 and TRBJ2-6; D unclear. Germline V lookup: CDR1 SGHTA, CDR2 FQGTGA. The CDR3 extends over 16 amino acids. The V end was cut by 0 bases, the J end by 4 bases, with 10 bases between. DNA for the CDR3: TGTGCCAGCAGCTTAACCCTCTTATCCGGGGCCAACGTCCTGACTTTC. It yields the protein CASSLTLLSGANVLTF. Filled out from reference TRBV7-3 and TRBJ2-6, the complete variable domain reads GAGVSQTPSNKVTEKGKYVELRCDPISGHTALYWYRQSLGQGPEFLIYFQGTGAADDSGLPNDRFFAVRPEGSVSTLKIQRTERGDSAVYLCASSLTLLSGANVLTFGAGSRLTVL.